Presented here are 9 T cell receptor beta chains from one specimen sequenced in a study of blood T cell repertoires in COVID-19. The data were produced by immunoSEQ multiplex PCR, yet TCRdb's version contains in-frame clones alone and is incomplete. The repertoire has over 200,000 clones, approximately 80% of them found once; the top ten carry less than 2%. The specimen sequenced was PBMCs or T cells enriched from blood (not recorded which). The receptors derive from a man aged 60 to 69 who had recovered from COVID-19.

The CDR3 region is CASSLGAGQVWVTDTQYF. DNA for the CDR3: TGTGCCAGCAGCTTAGGCGCCGGACAGGTCTGGGTCACAGATACGCAGTATTTT. The rearrangement joins TRBV7-9 to TRBJ2-3; TRBD1 aligns across 7 bases. The germline gives CDR1 SEHNR, CDR2 FQNEAQ (reference sequence). V shed 1 base, J shed 2 bases, and the junction held 12 bases outside the gene matches. The CDR3 has 18 amino acids.

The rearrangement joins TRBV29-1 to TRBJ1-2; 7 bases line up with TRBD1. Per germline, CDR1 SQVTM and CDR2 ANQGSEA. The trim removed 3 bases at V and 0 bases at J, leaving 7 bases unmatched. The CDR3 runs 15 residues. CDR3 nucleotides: TGCAGCGTTGAGGAGGGGCAGGGGGCTAACTATGGCTACACCTTC. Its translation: CSVEEGQGANYGYTF.

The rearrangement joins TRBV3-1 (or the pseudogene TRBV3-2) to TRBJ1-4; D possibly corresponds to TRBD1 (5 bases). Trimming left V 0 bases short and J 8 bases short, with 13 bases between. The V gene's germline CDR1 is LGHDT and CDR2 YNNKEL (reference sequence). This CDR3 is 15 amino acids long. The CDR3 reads CASSQETDTYEKLFF. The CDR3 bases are TGTGCCAGCAGCCAAGAGACGGACACTTACGAAAAACTGTTTTTT.

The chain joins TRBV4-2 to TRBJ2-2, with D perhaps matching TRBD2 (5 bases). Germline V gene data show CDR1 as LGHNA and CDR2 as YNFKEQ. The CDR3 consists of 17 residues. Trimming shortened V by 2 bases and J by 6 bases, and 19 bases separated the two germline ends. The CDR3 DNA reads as TGTGCCAGCAGCCAATCTTCACTTGGCGGGCACGCCGGGGAGCTGTTTTTT. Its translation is CASSQSSLGGHAGELFF.

The CDR3 here is CASSQDPGGSETQYF. The CDR3 bases are TGTGCCAGCAGCCAAGACCCAGGGGGCTCAGAGACCCAGTACTTC. This chain joins TRBV4-2 and TRBJ2-5; 8 bases agree with TRBD1. Germline-derived CDR1 and CDR2 are LGHNA and YNFKEQ. The CDR3 spans 15 residues. Trimming took 0 bases from V and 4 from J; bases not matched to a gene: 4.

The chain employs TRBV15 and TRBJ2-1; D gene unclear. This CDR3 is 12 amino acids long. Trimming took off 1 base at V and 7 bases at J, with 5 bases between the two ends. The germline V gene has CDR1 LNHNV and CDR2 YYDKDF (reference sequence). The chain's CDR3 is CATSRAANEQFF. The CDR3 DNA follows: TGTGCCACCAGCAGAGCAGCGAATGAGCAGTTCTTC. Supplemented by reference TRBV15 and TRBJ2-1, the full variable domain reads DAMVIQNPRYQVTQFGKPVTLSCSQTLNHNVMYWYQQKSSQAPKLLFHYYDKDFNNEADTPDNFQSRRPNTSFCFLDIRSPGLGDTAMYLCATSRAANEQFFGPGTRLTVL.

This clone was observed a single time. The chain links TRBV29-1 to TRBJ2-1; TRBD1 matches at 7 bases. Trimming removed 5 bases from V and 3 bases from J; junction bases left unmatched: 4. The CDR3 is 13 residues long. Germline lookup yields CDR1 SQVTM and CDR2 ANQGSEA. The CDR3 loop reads CSVLTGDYNEQFF. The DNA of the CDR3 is TGCAGCGTTCTTACAGGGGACTACAATGAGCAGTTCTTC.

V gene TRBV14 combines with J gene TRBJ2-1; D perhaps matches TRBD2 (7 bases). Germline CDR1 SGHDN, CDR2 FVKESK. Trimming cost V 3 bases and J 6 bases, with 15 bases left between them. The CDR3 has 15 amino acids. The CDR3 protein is CASSHRAGAPNEQFF. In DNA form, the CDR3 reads TGTGCCAGCAGCCATCGGGCGGGGGCCCCCAATGAGCAGTTCTTC.

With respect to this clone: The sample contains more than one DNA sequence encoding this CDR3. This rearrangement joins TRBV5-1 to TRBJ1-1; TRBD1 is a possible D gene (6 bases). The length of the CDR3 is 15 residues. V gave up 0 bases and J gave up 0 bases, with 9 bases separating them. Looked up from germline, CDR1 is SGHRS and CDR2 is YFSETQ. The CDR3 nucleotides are TGCGCCAGCAGCTTGGAGGGACACTTGAACACTGAAGCTTTCTTT. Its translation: CASSLEGHLNTEAFF.